This TCR beta chain was obtained from a study of OX40 agonist ivuxolimab in advanced cancers. Study as a whole: It was ivuxolimab, an agonistic anti-OX40 (CD134) antibody, that patients were treated with.

This CDR3 comprises 16 residues. The germline gives CDR1 SEHNR, CDR2 FQNEAQ (reference sequence). V lost 3 bases and J lost 0, with 12 bases in between. Profiled with immunoSEQ multiplex PCR; TCRdb holds only in-frame clones, not every one. The top ten hold under 4.5% of the sample, which has over 55,000 clones, around 87% seen once. Patients were ruled out by autoimmune disease history or systemic immunosuppression. The sequence was obtained from an adult with an advanced solid tumor such as melanoma, head and neck, liver or kidney cancer. The V gene is TRBV7-9, the J gene TRBJ1-5; weak D call: TRBD1 (5 bases). Here the sequenced sample was CD4+ or CD8+ T cells sorted from blood, taken in a trial of the OX40 agonist ivuxolimab. The CDR3 sequence is CASSFTGHYSNQPQHF. CDR3 nucleotide sequence: TGTGCCAGCAGCTTTACCGGACACTATAGCAATCAGCCCCAGCATTTT.